The 4 T cell receptor beta chains reported below all come from one sample, sequenced in a study of T cells in Graves' hyperthyroidism and ophthalmopathy. The TCR beta CDR3 regions underwent amplification using RNA transcripts as the source. With the HTBI primer set, the TCR CDR3 went through a first round of RT-PCR. TCRdb reprocessed the multiplex PCR reads with MiXCR, giving one entry per CDR3 protein. This table has roughly 240,000 distinct CDR3 sequences, over 15% appearing once. Specimen: blood. These receptors all stem from a woman between 18 and 30 years old with Graves' ophthalmopathy.

This clonotype has ten or more counts. The rearrangement uses TRBV7-9 and TRBJ1-4; no reliable D call. The germline gives CDR1 SEHNR, CDR2 FQNEAQ (reference sequence). CDR3 length: 14 residues. V was trimmed by 3 bases and J by 4 bases, leaving 9 bases between them. CDR3 DNA: TGTGCCAGCAGCTTCCCATCTATTAATGAAAAACTGTTTTTT. This translates into CASSFPSINEKLFF.

This clonotype was counted ten times or more. The CDR3 nucleotides read TGTGCCAGCAGTGAGGAGGCGAACTATGGCTACACCTTC. Its translation is CASSEEANYGYTF. This sequence joins TRBV6-1 and TRBJ1-2, with D hard to call. The CDR3 runs 13 residues. Germline values: CDR1 MNHNS, CDR2 SASEGT. Deletions cut 3 bases from V and 2 bases from J, with 7 bases between.

This clonotype showed up just a few times. The rearrangement joins TRBV29-1 to TRBJ2-2; D gene unclear. Per the germline V gene, CDR1 is SQVTM and CDR2 is ANQGSEA. The V end lost 4 bases, the J end lost 0 bases, and 18 bases lay between the germline ends. This CDR3 is 17 amino acids long. The CDR3 nucleotides are TGCAGCGTTGGACCCATTACTGACAACCCGAACACCGGGGAGCTGTTTTTT. Encoded protein: CSVGPITDNPNTGELFF.

This clonotype was picked up many times. The chain recombines TRBV30 with TRBJ2-3; D assignment may be TRBD1 or TRBD2 (6 bases each). CDR3 size: 11 residues. CDR1 is GTSNPN and CDR2 is SVGIG in the germline V gene (reference sequence). The V and J ends lost 5 bases and 10 bases respectively, with 13 bases between them. CDR3 region: CAWGGGTAQYF. CDR3 bases: TGTGCCTGGGGAGGGGGGACGGCGCAGTATTTT.